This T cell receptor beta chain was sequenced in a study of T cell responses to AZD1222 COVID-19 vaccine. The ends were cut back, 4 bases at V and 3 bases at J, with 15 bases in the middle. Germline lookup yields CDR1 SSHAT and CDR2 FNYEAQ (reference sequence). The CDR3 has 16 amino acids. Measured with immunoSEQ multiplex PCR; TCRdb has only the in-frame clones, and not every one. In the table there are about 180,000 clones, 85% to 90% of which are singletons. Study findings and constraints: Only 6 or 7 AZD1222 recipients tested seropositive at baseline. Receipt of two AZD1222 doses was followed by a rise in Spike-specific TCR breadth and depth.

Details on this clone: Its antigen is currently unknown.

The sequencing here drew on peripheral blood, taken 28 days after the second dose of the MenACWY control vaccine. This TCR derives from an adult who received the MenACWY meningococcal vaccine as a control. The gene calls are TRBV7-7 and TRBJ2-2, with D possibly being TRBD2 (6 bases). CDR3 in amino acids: CASSSIGGIDTGELFF. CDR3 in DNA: TGTGCCAGCAGCTCGATCGGCGGGATAGACACCGGGGAGCTGTTTTTT.